This TCR beta chain was documented in a study of human T cells and chemical hapten exposure. Whole-study findings and limits: Having alopecia, the donors may differ immunologically from healthy people. Sensitization with DPC brought no change to TCRs above 1 in 1000 in frequency.

Unique molecular identifiers were affixed to discrete cDNA molecules within the library. TCRdb redid the calling of the RACE reads with MiXCR, one entry per CDR3 protein. The sample holds fewer than 350,000 distinct CDR3 sequences, 7.7% seen once. Germline V gene sequence: CDR1 ENHRY, CDR2 SYGVKD. V lost 0 bases and J 2 bases, leaving 11 bases between the germline ends. The CDR3 sequence is 16 residues long. In this sample, this clonotype turned up many times. Its antigen is still unknown. The time point denotes: pre-sensitization, week 0. Specified treatment: therapeutic diphenylcyclopropenone sensitization with weekly scalp DPC.

The chain is built from TRBV10-3 and TRBJ2-1; no definite D call. This sample comprised whole blood, obtained in connection with sensitization to the hapten diphenylcyclopropenone (DPC). The TCR originated in a man younger than 35 with alopecia areata. Some clones in this sample may be carry-over from other donors' samples. As DNA, the CDR3 is TGTGCCATCAGTGAGTCGGGTTTGTTCCCCTACAATGAGCAGTTCTTC. Protein product: CAISESGLFPYNEQFF.